Listed below are T cell receptor beta chains from one sample, sequenced in a study of early T cells in non-severe SARS-CoV-2 infection. TCRdb recomputed calls from the 5' RACE reads with MiXCR, one row per CDR3 protein. Found here are 90,000 to 120,000 distinct CDR3 sequences, 11% of them singletons; the top ten hold about 7.6%. Sequenced sample: whole blood. These receptors originate from an adult who was a healthcare worker with PCR-confirmed SARS-CoV-2 infection or an uninfected control (not recorded which). Both conserved end residues are part of each CDR3. The order of the fields is CDR3 length, V gene, J gene, clone size, CDR3 protein. Expanded clones are given a class, and other clones once, few, many or no size at all.

cdr3_length: 13; v_call: TRBV6-2/TRBV6-3; j_call: TRBJ2-3; clone_size: many; cdr3_aa: CASSFHVGDTQYF
cdr3_length: 15; v_call: TRBV12-3/TRBV12-4; j_call: TRBJ1-2; clone_size: many; cdr3_aa: CASSHRFLKGGGYTF
cdr3_length: 14; v_call: TRBV6-4; j_call: TRBJ2-7; clone_size: many; cdr3_aa: CARKKERTYDEQYF
cdr3_length: 13; v_call: TRBV20-1; j_call: TRBJ2-7; clone_size: NA; cdr3_aa: CSASTGFPYEQYF
cdr3_length: 14; v_call: TRBV12-3/TRBV12-4; j_call: TRBJ2-3; clone_size: many; cdr3_aa: CASSRGDPRYTQYF
cdr3_length: 13; v_call: TRBV3-1; j_call: TRBJ2-1; clone_size: few; cdr3_aa: CASSQRGIDEQFF
cdr3_length: 17; v_call: TRBV20-1; j_call: TRBJ2-7; clone_size: NA; cdr3_aa: CSAREDRMSGFSYEQYF
cdr3_length: 14; v_call: TRBV19; j_call: TRBJ2-1; clone_size: few; cdr3_aa: CASRRTSGNNEQFF
cdr3_length: 12; v_call: TRBV29-1; j_call: TRBJ2-3; clone_size: few; cdr3_aa: CSVEVNSDTQYF
cdr3_length: 14; v_call: TRBV20-1; j_call: TRBJ2-7; clone_size: few; cdr3_aa: CSARSRTSGYEQYF
cdr3_length: 14; v_call: TRBV6-2/TRBV6-3; j_call: TRBJ2-2; clone_size: many; cdr3_aa: CASKWSANTGELFF
cdr3_length: 14; v_call: TRBV5-1; j_call: TRBJ1-1; clone_size: many; cdr3_aa: CASTPAQGNTEAFF
cdr3_length: 13; v_call: TRBV11-2; j_call: TRBJ2-5; clone_size: many; cdr3_aa: CASSLDFKETQYF
cdr3_length: 14; v_call: TRBV3-1; j_call: TRBJ2-3; clone_size: NA; cdr3_aa: CASSPTDRTDTQYF
cdr3_length: 15; v_call: TRBV12-3/TRBV12-4; j_call: TRBJ1-2; clone_size: many; cdr3_aa: CASSPRRSTPRGYTF
cdr3_length: 14; v_call: TRBV12-3/TRBV12-4; j_call: TRBJ1-1; clone_size: few; cdr3_aa: CASSFGTKSTEAFF
cdr3_length: 15; v_call: TRBV6-2/TRBV6-3; j_call: TRBJ2-3; clone_size: NA; cdr3_aa: CASTGTTSGTDTQYF
cdr3_length: 12; v_call: TRBV6-6; j_call: TRBJ1-6; clone_size: many; cdr3_aa: CASSLVGSPLHF
cdr3_length: 16; v_call: TRBV4-3; j_call: TRBJ2-3; clone_size: NA; cdr3_aa: CASSQDPSGGADTQYF